A selection of T cell receptor beta chains follows, all from one sample in a study of CD8+ T cells in alopecia areata. Repertoires were generated with immunoSEQ multiplex PCR, while TCRdb's copy carries only in-frame clones and drops some. The data hold 210,000 or so clones, with roughly 66% observed a single time. The material was CD4+ T cells sorted from blood, obtained around week 46, from a patient treated with tofacitinib. All receptors come from a human donor with alopecia areata. The CDR3 runs from the conserved cysteine through the conserved F or W. A D gene is named only where the DNA matches it firmly. Clone sizes are given selectively: once, few, many, or a class where the clone is expanded.

v_call: TRBV4-3; j_call: TRBJ1-4; d_call: NA; clone_size: NA; cdr3_nt: TGCGCCAGCAGCCAAAGTGGAAGCTCAAAGGGGCTTCTTGAAAAACTGTTTTTT; cdr3_aa: CASSQSGSSKGLLEKLFF
v_call: TRBV14; j_call: TRBJ2-5; d_call: NA; clone_size: few; cdr3_nt: TGTGCCAGCAGCCTGAACCAAGAGACCCAGTACTTC; cdr3_aa: CASSLNQETQYF
v_call: TRBV7-2; j_call: TRBJ2-5; d_call: TRBD2; clone_size: NA; cdr3_nt: TGTGCCAGCAGCTTATCGGGGGGGCCAGAGACCCAGTACTTC; cdr3_aa: CASSLSGGPETQYF
v_call: TRBV9; j_call: TRBJ2-5; d_call: TRBD2; clone_size: NA; cdr3_nt: TGTGCCAGCAGCGTTGGGACTAGCGGAGGAGAGACCCAGTACTTC; cdr3_aa: CASSVGTSGGETQYF
v_call: TRBV5-1; j_call: TRBJ1-1; d_call: TRBD1; clone_size: NA; cdr3_nt: TGCGCCAGCAGCTTGGAGGGACAGATGAACACTGAAGCTTTCTTT; cdr3_aa: CASSLEGQMNTEAFF
v_call: TRBV30; j_call: TRBJ1-1; d_call: NA; clone_size: NA; cdr3_nt: TGTGCCTGGAGTCCTAGACTGCTGAACACTGAAGCTTTCTTT; cdr3_aa: CAWSPRLLNTEAFF
v_call: TRBV9; j_call: TRBJ2-7; d_call: NA; clone_size: NA; cdr3_nt: TGTGCCAGCAGCGTAGGTGTGGGACTCGGTACAAACGAGCAGTACTTC; cdr3_aa: CASSVGVGLGTNEQYF
v_call: TRBV7-2; j_call: TRBJ1-1; d_call: NA; clone_size: NA; cdr3_nt: TGTGCCAGCAGCTTAGGGCAGAACACTGAAGCTTTCTTT; cdr3_aa: CASSLGQNTEAFF
v_call: TRBV14; j_call: TRBJ2-1; d_call: NA; clone_size: NA; cdr3_nt: TGTGCCAGCAGAAGAGGCCCCTACAATGAGCAGTTCTTC; cdr3_aa: CASRRGPYNEQFF
v_call: TRBV29-1; j_call: TRBJ2-1; d_call: TRBD2; clone_size: NA; cdr3_nt: TGCAGCGCCGTAGCGGGGGTGAGCTCCTACAATGAGCAGTTCTTC; cdr3_aa: CSAVAGVSSYNEQFF
v_call: TRBV2; j_call: TRBJ2-1; d_call: NA; clone_size: few; cdr3_nt: TGTGCCAGCAGTGGCGGTCATATAACTTTCAATGAGCAGTTCTTC; cdr3_aa: CASSGGHITFNEQFF
v_call: TRBV5-1; j_call: TRBJ2-5; d_call: TRBD2; clone_size: NA; cdr3_nt: TGCGCCAGCAGCTCGACTAGCGTCCGCCTCCAAGAGACCCAGTACTTC; cdr3_aa: CASSSTSVRLQETQYF
v_call: TRBV29-1; j_call: TRBJ2-3; d_call: NA; clone_size: NA; cdr3_nt: TGCAGCATAAGGGCAGATACGCAGTATTTT; cdr3_aa: CSIRADTQYF
v_call: TRBV29-1; j_call: TRBJ1-1; d_call: NA; clone_size: NA; cdr3_nt: TGCAGCGTTGTGGGGCCTACTGACACTGAAGCTTTCTTT; cdr3_aa: CSVVGPTDTEAFF
v_call: TRBV29-1; j_call: TRBJ2-5; d_call: NA; clone_size: NA; cdr3_nt: TGCAGCGTTGAATACTTCTTAGGTCAAGAGACCCAGTACTTC; cdr3_aa: CSVEYFLGQETQYF
v_call: TRBV7-2; j_call: TRBJ2-1; d_call: NA; clone_size: few; cdr3_nt: TGTGCCAGCAGCCTTGACTATGCTGAGCAGTTCTTC; cdr3_aa: CASSLDYAEQFF
v_call: TRBV7-2; j_call: TRBJ2-3; d_call: TRBD2; clone_size: many; cdr3_nt: TGTGCCAGCAGCTTACTAGCGGGTGCTGGCACAGATACGCAGTATTTT; cdr3_aa: CASSLLAGAGTDTQYF
v_call: TRBV25-1; j_call: TRBJ1-6; d_call: NA; clone_size: NA; cdr3_nt: TGTGCCAGCAGCGAGACAGTGACTACTAATTCACCCCTCCACTTT; cdr3_aa: CASSETVTTNSPLHF
v_call: TRBV5-6; j_call: TRBJ1-1; d_call: NA; clone_size: NA; cdr3_nt: TGTGCCAGCAGCTTGGGGGGCAACACTGAAGCTTTCTTT; cdr3_aa: CASSLGGNTEAFF
v_call: TRBV25-1; j_call: TRBJ2-5; d_call: NA; clone_size: NA; cdr3_nt: TGTGCCAGCAGTAAATCAGGGGCCCTACAAGAGACCCAGTACTTC; cdr3_aa: CASSKSGALQETQYF
v_call: TRBV6-5; j_call: TRBJ1-5; d_call: NA; clone_size: NA; cdr3_nt: TGTGCCAGCAGCCCCGTGGGGGACACTCAGCCCCAGCATTTT; cdr3_aa: CASSPVGDTQPQHF
v_call: TRBV7-8; j_call: TRBJ1-2; d_call: TRBD1; clone_size: once; cdr3_nt: TGTGCCAGCAGCCAAGTGGACAGGGTGGCCTATGGCTACACCTTC; cdr3_aa: CASSQVDRVAYGYTF
v_call: TRBV2; j_call: TRBJ2-2; d_call: TRBD1; clone_size: NA; cdr3_nt: TGTGCCAGAAGCGGGACAGGGGGCACCGGGGAGCTGTTTTTT; cdr3_aa: CARSGTGGTGELFF
v_call: TRBV30; j_call: TRBJ1-5; d_call: NA; clone_size: NA; cdr3_nt: TGTGCCTGGAGCGACAGTTCAGTGCAGCCCCAGCATTTT; cdr3_aa: CAWSDSSVQPQHF
v_call: TRBV5-1; j_call: TRBJ1-1; d_call: TRBD1; clone_size: NA; cdr3_nt: TGCGCCAGCAGCTTGGGACAGGGGAGGGTTAGGACTGAAGCTTTCTTT; cdr3_aa: CASSLGQGRVRTEAFF
v_call: TRBV30; j_call: TRBJ1-2; d_call: NA; clone_size: NA; cdr3_nt: TGTGCCTGGACCGGGAAGCAAGTCGGCTACACCTTC; cdr3_aa: CAWTGKQVGYTF
v_call: TRBV27; j_call: TRBJ2-4; d_call: NA; clone_size: NA; cdr3_nt: TGTGCCAGCAGTTTGAACGAAGGAGCCAAAAACATTCAGTACTTC; cdr3_aa: CASSLNEGAKNIQYF
v_call: TRBV7-2; j_call: TRBJ1-6; d_call: NA; clone_size: NA; cdr3_nt: TGTGCCAGCAGCTTGTACAACTCACCCCTCCACTTT; cdr3_aa: CASSLYNSPLHF
v_call: TRBV18; j_call: TRBJ2-7; d_call: NA; clone_size: NA; cdr3_nt: TGTGCCAGCTCCACCTGGGGGGCAAGCTCCTACGAGCAGTACTTC; cdr3_aa: CASSTWGASSYEQYF
v_call: TRBV29-1; j_call: TRBJ2-6; d_call: NA; clone_size: NA; cdr3_nt: TGCAGCGTTGAAGGTACAGGATCTAGGCTCTCTGGGGCCAACGTCCTGACTTTC; cdr3_aa: CSVEGTGSRLSGANVLTF
v_call: TRBV5-1; j_call: TRBJ2-6; d_call: NA; clone_size: NA; cdr3_nt: TGCGCCAGCGTTGAAGGGGCTGGGGCCAACGTCCTGACTTTC; cdr3_aa: CASVEGAGANVLTF
v_call: TRBV5-4; j_call: TRBJ2-7; d_call: NA; clone_size: NA; cdr3_nt: TGTGCCAGCAGCCCTGGACAGACCTACGAGCAGTACTTC; cdr3_aa: CASSPGQTYEQYF
v_call: TRBV2; j_call: TRBJ1-4; d_call: NA; clone_size: NA; cdr3_nt: TGTGCCAGCAGCCGGGAGTCAAAAGGAAAACTGTTTTTT; cdr3_aa: CASSRESKGKLFF
v_call: TRBV29-1; j_call: TRBJ1-2; d_call: TRBD1; clone_size: NA; cdr3_nt: TGCAGCGTTGAAAACCGACAGGGAGTAGTCTATGGCTACACCTTC; cdr3_aa: CSVENRQGVVYGYTF
v_call: TRBV6-5; j_call: TRBJ1-2; d_call: NA; clone_size: NA; cdr3_nt: TGTGCCAGCAGTTACTCAGGGGAGGGCTATGGCTACACCTTC; cdr3_aa: CASSYSGEGYGYTF
v_call: TRBV2; j_call: TRBJ2-1; d_call: NA; clone_size: NA; cdr3_nt: TGTGCCAGCAGTGTCGGGACAAATGAGCAGTTCTTC; cdr3_aa: CASSVGTNEQFF
v_call: TRBV29-1; j_call: TRBJ1-2; d_call: TRBD1; clone_size: NA; cdr3_nt: TGCAGCGTTGAGGGACAGGGGGCTGGTGGCTACACCTTC; cdr3_aa: CSVEGQGAGGYTF